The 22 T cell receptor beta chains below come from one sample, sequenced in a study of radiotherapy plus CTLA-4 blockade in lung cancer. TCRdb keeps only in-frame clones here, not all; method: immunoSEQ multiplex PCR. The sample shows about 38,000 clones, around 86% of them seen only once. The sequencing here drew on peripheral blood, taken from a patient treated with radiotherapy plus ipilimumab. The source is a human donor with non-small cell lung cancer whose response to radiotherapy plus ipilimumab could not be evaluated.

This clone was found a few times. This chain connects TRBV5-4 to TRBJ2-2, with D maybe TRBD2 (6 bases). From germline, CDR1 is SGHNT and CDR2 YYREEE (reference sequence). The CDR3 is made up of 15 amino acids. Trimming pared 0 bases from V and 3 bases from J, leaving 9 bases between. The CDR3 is CASSLAGTDTGELFF. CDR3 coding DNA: TGTGCCAGCAGCTTGGCAGGGACTGACACCGGGGAGCTGTTTTTT.

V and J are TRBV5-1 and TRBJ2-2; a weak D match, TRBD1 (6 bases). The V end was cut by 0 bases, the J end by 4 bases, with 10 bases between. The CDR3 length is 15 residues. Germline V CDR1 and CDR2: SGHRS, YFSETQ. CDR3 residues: CASSLGGRGTGELFF. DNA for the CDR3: TGCGCCAGCAGCTTGGGGGGGCGCGGCACCGGGGAGCTGTTTTTT.

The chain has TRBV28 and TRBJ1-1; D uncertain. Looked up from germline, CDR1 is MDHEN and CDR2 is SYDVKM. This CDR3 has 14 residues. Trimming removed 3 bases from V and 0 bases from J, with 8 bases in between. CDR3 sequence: CASSLRAMNTEAFF. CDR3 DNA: TGTGCCAGCAGTTTGAGGGCCATGAACACTGAAGCTTTCTTT.

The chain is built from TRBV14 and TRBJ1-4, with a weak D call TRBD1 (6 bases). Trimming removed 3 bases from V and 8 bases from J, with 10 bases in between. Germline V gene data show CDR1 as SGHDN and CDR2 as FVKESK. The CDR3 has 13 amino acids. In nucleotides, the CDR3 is TGTGCCAGCAGCCAGGGGGCCCGGGAAAAACTGTTTTTT. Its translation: CASSQGAREKLFF.

The DNA for the CDR3 is TGTGCCAGCAACTCTAGGGGAGGGGCCTACGAGCAGTACTTC. It translates to CASNSRGGAYEQYF. This chain links TRBV11-2 with TRBJ2-7, with 7 bases lining up with TRBD2. This CDR3 is built from 14 residues. Germline CDR1 SGHAT, CDR2 FQNNGV. V dropped 7 bases and J dropped 2; count of bases not matched to a gene: 8.

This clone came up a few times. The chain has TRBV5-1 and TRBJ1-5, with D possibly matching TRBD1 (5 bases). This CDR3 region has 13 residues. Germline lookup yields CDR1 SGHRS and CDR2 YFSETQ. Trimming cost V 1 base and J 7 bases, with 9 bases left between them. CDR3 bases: TGCGCCAGCAGCTTGAAAGGGGAACAGCCCCAGCATTTT. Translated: CASSLKGEQPQHF.

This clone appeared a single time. The DNA for the CDR3 is TGTGCCAGCAGCTTAGCACCAGGTGCAGATACGCAGTATTTT. Amino acid sequence: CASSLAPGADTQYF. The rearrangement uses TRBV7-2 and TRBJ2-3; D remains unclear. There are 14 residues in the CDR3. Deletions cut 0 bases from V and 4 bases from J, with 8 bases between. The germline gives CDR1 SGHTA, CDR2 FQGNSA.

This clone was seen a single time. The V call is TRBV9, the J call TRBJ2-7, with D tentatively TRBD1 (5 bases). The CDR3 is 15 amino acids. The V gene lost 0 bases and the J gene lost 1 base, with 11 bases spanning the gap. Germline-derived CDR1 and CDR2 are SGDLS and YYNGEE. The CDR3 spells CASSVDPQGSYEQYF. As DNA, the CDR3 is TGTGCCAGCAGCGTAGACCCCCAGGGTTCCTACGAGCAGTACTTC.

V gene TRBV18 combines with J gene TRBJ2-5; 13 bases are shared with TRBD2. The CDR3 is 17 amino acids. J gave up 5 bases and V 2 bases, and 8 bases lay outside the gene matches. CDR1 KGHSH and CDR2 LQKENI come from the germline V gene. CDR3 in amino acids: CASSPGLAGVELETQYF. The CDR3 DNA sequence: TGTGCCAGCTCACCAGGACTAGCGGGAGTGGAGTTGGAGACCCAGTACTTC. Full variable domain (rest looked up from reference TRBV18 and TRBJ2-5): NAGVMQNPRHLVRRRGQEARLRCSPMKGHSHVYWYRQLPEEGLKFMVYLQKENIIDESGMPKERFSAEFPKEGPSILRIQQVVRGDSAAYFCASSPGLAGVELETQYFGPGTRLLVL.

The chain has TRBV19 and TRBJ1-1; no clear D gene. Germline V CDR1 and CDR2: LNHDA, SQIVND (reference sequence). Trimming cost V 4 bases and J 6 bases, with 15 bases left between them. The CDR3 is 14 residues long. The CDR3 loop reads CASSRPEGRSEAFF. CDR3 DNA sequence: TGTGCCAGTAGTAGACCCGAGGGTCGGTCTGAAGCTTTCTTT.

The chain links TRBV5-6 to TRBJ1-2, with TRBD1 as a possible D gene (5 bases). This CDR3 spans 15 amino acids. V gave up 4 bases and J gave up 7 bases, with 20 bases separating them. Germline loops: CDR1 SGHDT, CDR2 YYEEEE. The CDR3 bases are TGTGCCAGCAGCCACCACTTTGGGGGGATCATTGGCTACACCTTC. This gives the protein CASSHHFGGIIGYTF.

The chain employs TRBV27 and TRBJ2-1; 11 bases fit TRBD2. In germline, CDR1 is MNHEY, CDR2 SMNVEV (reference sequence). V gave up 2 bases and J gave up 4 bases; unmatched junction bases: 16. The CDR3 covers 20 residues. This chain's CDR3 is CASSLTPLWRLAGRYNEQFF. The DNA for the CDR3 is TGTGCCAGCAGTTTAACCCCCTTGTGGAGACTAGCGGGAAGATACAATGAGCAGTTCTTC.

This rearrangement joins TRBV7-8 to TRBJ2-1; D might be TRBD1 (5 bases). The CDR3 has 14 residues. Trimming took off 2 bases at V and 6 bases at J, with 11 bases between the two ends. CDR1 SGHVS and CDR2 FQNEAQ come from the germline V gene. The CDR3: CASSLRLGRNEQFF. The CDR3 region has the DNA TGTGCCAGCAGCTTACGGTTGGGGCGCAATGAGCAGTTCTTC.

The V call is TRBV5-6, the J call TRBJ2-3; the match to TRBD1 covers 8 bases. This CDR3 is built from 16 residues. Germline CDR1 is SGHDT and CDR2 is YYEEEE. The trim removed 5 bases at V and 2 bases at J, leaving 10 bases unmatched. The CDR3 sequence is CASSRGAGGITDTQYF. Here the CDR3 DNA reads TGTGCCAGCAGTAGGGGAGCAGGGGGCATCACAGATACGCAGTATTTT.

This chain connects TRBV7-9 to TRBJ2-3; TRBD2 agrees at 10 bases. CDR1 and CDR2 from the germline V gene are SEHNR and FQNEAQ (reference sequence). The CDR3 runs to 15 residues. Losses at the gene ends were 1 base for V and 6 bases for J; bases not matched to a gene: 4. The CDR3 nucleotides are TGTGCCAGCAGCTTAGTCAGCGGGGGGGCGGATACGCAGTATTTT. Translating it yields CASSLVSGGADTQYF.

The CDR3: CASSVGGGDTQYF. CDR3 in DNA: TGTGCCAGCAGCGTAGGAGGTGGAGATACGCAGTATTTT. This sequence joins TRBV9 and TRBJ2-3; D remains ambiguous. The CDR3 has 13 amino acids. The germline V gene encodes CDR1 SGDLS and CDR2 YYNGEE. The germline V and J ends were trimmed by 0 bases and 5 bases, with 7 bases remaining between them.

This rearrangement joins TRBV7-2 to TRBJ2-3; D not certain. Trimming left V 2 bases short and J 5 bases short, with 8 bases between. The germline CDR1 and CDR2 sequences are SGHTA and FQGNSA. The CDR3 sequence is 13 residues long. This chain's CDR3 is CASSLISKDTQYF. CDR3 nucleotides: TGTGCCAGCAGCTTAATCAGTAAAGATACGCAGTATTTT.

The CDR3 protein is CASSPPTGGSEKLFF. DNA for the CDR3: TGTGCCAGCAGTCCCCCGACAGGGGGGTCTGAAAAACTGTTTTTT. J is TRBJ1-4 and V is TRBV28; 9 nucleotides align to TRBD1. The CDR3 runs to 15 residues. Germline trimming cut 5 bases from V and 7 bases from J; bases unmatched to any gene: 8. Germline CDR1 reads MDHEN; CDR2 reads SYDVKM.

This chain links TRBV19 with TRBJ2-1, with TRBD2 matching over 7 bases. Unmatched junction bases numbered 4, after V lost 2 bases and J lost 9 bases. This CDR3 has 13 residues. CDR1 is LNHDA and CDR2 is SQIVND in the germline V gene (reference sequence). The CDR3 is CASSILAESEQFF. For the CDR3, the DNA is TGTGCCAGTAGTATACTAGCGGAAAGTGAGCAGTTCTTC.

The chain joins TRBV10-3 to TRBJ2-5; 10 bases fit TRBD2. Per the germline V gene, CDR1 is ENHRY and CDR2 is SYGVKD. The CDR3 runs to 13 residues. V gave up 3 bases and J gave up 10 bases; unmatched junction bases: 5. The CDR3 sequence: CAISESGRAGQYF. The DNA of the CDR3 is TGTGCCATCAGTGAAAGCGGGAGGGCCGGCCAGTACTTC.

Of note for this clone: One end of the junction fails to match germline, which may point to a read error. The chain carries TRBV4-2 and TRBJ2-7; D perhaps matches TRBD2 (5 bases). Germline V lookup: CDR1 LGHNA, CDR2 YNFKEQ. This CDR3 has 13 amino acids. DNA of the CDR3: TGTGCCAGCAGCCAAGAACTCGGCGGGCCTAGTCTCTTC. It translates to CASSQELGGPSLF.

For the CDR3, the DNA is TGTGCCAGCAGCACCTTCGGGACAGCTCTGAACACTGAAGCTTTCTTT. Protein: CASSTFGTALNTEAFF. J is TRBJ1-1 and V is TRBV7-9, with TRBD1 matching over 7 bases. J lost 0 bases, V lost 5 bases, and 9 bases had no gene match. The CDR3 has 16 residues. Germline CDR1 is SEHNR and CDR2 is FQNEAQ (reference sequence).